This T cell receptor beta chain stems from a study of T cell responses to AZD1222 COVID-19 vaccine (dated by TCRdb to about 2021). The study in broad terms: A total of about 240 trial participants underwent TCR sequencing, of whom 200 to 220 received two doses of AZD1222 and around 26 received two doses of the MenACWY control vaccine. Trial participants were enrolled by age into 18-55, 56-69 and 70-plus year subgroups, with roughly 160, 29 and 62 TCR-sequenced participants respectively.

Concerning this clone itself: There is no known antigen for this receptor. No base-level quality is on record; no much larger clone is a single base apart.

Read against the paper, the sample's time point label means: about 28 days (+/-7) after the second vaccine dose. Because spike-specific TCR depth and breadth did not differ between the two schedules, AZD1222 recipients who got a second dose at roughly 4 weeks were pooled with those who got a second dose at roughly 12 weeks. Vaccinee samples came from UK trials COV001 and COV002, including a single-blind randomized controlled phase 2/3 trial of AZD1222 (ChAdOx1 nCoV-19) in healthy adults. Trial participant PBMC samples were collected at day 0 and day 28 after the second dose for TCRbeta chain sequencing. What the research found in general, with its limitations: In the small 56-69-year group, the increase in depth fell short of significance, most likely because of low power. A significant rise in spike-specific TCR breadth and depth was observed after two AZD1222 doses relative to day 0 and relative to MenACWY recipients. Reportedly, almost half of the unique spike-specific TCRs recognized epitopes lying outside the regions that are mutated in the B.1.351 and B.1.1.7 variants. Conclusions about previously exposed vaccinees are limited because only six or seven AZD1222 recipients were SARS-CoV-2 seropositive at baseline. Participants were mostly white British and included more females than males, and it was suggested by the authors that clonal diversity may have been underestimated. No day 14 peak-response samples were available, so repertoires were characterized only after the peak T cell response. CD4 TCRs associated with the vaccine covered the entire spike protein, and the dominant responses were in regions 160-218 and 743-854.

The CDR3 starts with the cysteine, ends with the phenylalanine, and has 15 residues. This entry keeps only the CDR3 DNA: 45 bases, framed from base 1. CDR1 MNHEY and CDR2 SMNVEV are derived from the germline V gene (reference sequence). Trimming at the junction amounts to 3 bases on V and 1 base on J, and the germline ends lie 12 bases apart. The CDR3 regions of human TCRbeta chains were analyzed by immunosequencing. The authors' analysis ran thus. TCRs in the repertoires were compared against a reference library of SARS-CoV-2-specific TCRs that had been generated with the MIRA antigen-specificity platform. Breadth meant the fraction of unique TCRs that were SARS-CoV-2-associated, whereas depth meant the fraction of total T cells that were SARS-CoV-2-associated. Using the MIRA data, each spike-specific TCR was mapped to the spike region that the TCR reacts to and placed in a CD4 or CD8 class. Log10-transformed breadth and depth values were compared by one-way ANOVA with Sidak's multiple comparisons tests. TCRdb retrieved this table from immuneACCESS and kept in-frame rearrangements only. Not all clones are present; in checked studies, unresolved V genes account for under half, and no reason is known for the remainder. The V and J calls and the clone size are those of that table, but D and trimming were determined from the DNA. This sample holds 100,000 to 140,000 clones; about 85% were observed only once. Around 4.5% of the sample rests with the top ten.

The sample was peripheral blood, taken 28 days after the second AZD1222 dose. The V and J genes are TRBV27 and TRBJ1-1; the D gene remains uncertain. The sequence derives from an adult who received the AZD1222 COVID-19 vaccine. This receptor carries the CDR3 CASSLGGRGNTEAFF. DNA sequence: TGTGCCAGCAGTTTGGGTGGCAGAGGGAACACTGAAGCTTTCTTT.